Below, 18 T cell receptor beta chains from the same sample are listed, as sequenced in a study of blood T cell repertoires in COVID-19. Sequencing used immunoSEQ multiplex PCR; TCRdb keeps in-frame clones, though not all of them. The sample holds around 45,000 clones; 75% to 85% are singletons and the top ten take 7.5% to 9.5%. The sample comprised peripheral blood. These receptor sequences come from a man older than 75 in a cohort sampled during active COVID-19.

The V gene is TRBV6-6, the J gene TRBJ1-5; TRBD1 matches at 8 bases. Germline V lookup: CDR1 MNHNY, CDR2 SVGAGI (reference sequence). V lost 8 bases to trimming and J lost 2 bases; unmatched junction nucleotides: 5. This CDR3 region has 14 residues. The chain's CDR3 is CASGQGAGNQPQHF. As DNA, the CDR3 is TGTGCCAGCGGCCAGGGGGCTGGCAATCAGCCCCAGCATTTT.

The chain carries TRBV5-1 and TRBJ2-1; 7 bases agree with TRBD2. There are 15 residues in the CDR3. Trimming cost V 5 bases and J 0 bases; bases outside gene matches: 5. Germline assignment: CDR1 SGHRS and CDR2 YFSETQ. CDR3 residues: CASRTVAGSYNEQFF. Written as DNA, the CDR3 is TGCGCCAGCAGGACCGTAGCGGGCTCCTACAATGAGCAGTTCTTC.

The J gene is TRBJ2-7, the V gene TRBV6-5, with TRBD1 matching over 9 bases. V shed 6 bases, J shed 1 base, and the junction held 7 bases outside the gene matches. Germline assignment: CDR1 MNHEY and CDR2 SVGAGI. The CDR3 extends over 15 amino acids. The CDR3 protein is CASRYGDRDSYEQYF. CDR3 nucleotides: TGTGCCAGCAGATACGGGGACAGGGATTCCTACGAGCAGTACTTC.

This rearrangement joins TRBV19 to TRBJ1-6, with TRBD1 matching 9 bases. The CDR3 sequence is 15 residues long. In germline, CDR1 is LNHDA, CDR2 SQIVND (reference sequence). The V segment lost 6 bases and the J segment 6 bases; nucleotides outside the gene matches: 6. The CDR3 DNA follows: TGTGCCAGTAGCACAGGGGGCTCGCCTAATTCACCCCTCCACTTT. Translated: CASSTGGSPNSPLHF.

The genes are TRBV10-3 and TRBJ2-1; 13 bases are shared with TRBD2. J lost 9 bases, V lost 6 bases, and 8 bases had no gene match. The length of the CDR3 is 15 residues. CDR1 and CDR2 (germline): ENHRY, SYGVKD. CDR3 coding DNA: TGTGCCATCAGCGGACTAGCGGGAGATGTGGGTGAGCAGTTCTTC. Translating it yields CAISGLAGDVGEQFF.

This clone was seen a handful of times. This rearrangement joins TRBV6-2 or TRBV6-3 to TRBJ1-2; 8 nucleotides match TRBD1. The germline V gene encodes CDR1 MNHEY and CDR2 SVGEGT. V was clipped by 2 bases and J by 7 bases; unmatched bases: 21. The CDR3 loop spans 19 amino acids. The chain's CDR3 is CASSYVSDRGLASAIGYTF. CDR3 nucleotides: TGTGCCAGCAGTTACGTCTCCGACAGGGGACTCGCATCCGCGATTGGCTACACCTTC.

This clone was seen just once. The chain's CDR3 is CASSQDRRGGQPQHF. The CDR3 nucleotides are TGCGCCAGCAGCCAAGATCGGAGGGGAGGCCAGCCCCAGCATTTT. The rearrangement joins TRBV4-3 to TRBJ1-5; TRBD1 is a possible D gene (5 bases). CDR1 is LGHNA, CDR2 YSLEER, per germline. Trimming took 0 bases from V and 7 from J, leaving 13 bases between them. This CDR3 contains 15 residues.

In this sample, this clone turned up once. The CDR3 nucleotides are TGTGCCAGCAGCCTAGACAGGGCCAATGGCTACACCTTC. Translation gives CASSLDRANGYTF. The J gene is TRBJ1-2, the V gene TRBV28, with 7 bases lining up with TRBD1. The CDR3 is 13 residues long. In germline, CDR1 is MDHEN, CDR2 SYDVKM. Trimming cost V 6 bases and J 6 bases; bases outside gene matches: 7.

The CDR3 sequence is CATSRGDLAGGETQYF. Here the CDR3 DNA reads TGTGCCACCAGCAGAGGAGACCTAGCGGGGGGTGAGACCCAGTACTTC. V usage is TRBV15 and J usage is TRBJ2-5, with TRBD2 matching over 11 bases. The CDR3 length is 16 residues. The V gene end was trimmed by 1 base and the J gene end by 5 bases; junction bases not matched to a gene: 6. The V gene's germline CDR1 is LNHNV and CDR2 YYDKDF (reference sequence). Drawing the rest from reference TRBV15 and TRBJ2-5, the complete variable domain is DAMVIQNPRYQVTQFGKPVTLSCSQTLNHNVMYWYQQKSSQAPKLLFHYYDKDFNNEADTPDNFQSRRPNTSFCFLDIRSPGLGDTAMYLCATSRGDLAGGETQYFGPGTRLLVL.

The chain couples TRBV5-1 to TRBJ1-6; D is possibly TRBD1 (5 bases). Germline V gene data show CDR1 as SGHRS and CDR2 as YFSETQ. The CDR3 has 15 residues. The V and J ends lost 1 base and 3 bases respectively, with 8 bases between them. CDR3 coding DNA: TGCGCCAGCAGCTTGCAGGGCAGCTATAATTCACCCCTCCACTTT. Translating it yields CASSLQGSYNSPLHF.

This clone has just a few counts. The chain couples TRBV3-1 (or the pseudogene TRBV3-2) to TRBJ1-3; unclear D gene. V was pared by 6 bases and J by 8 bases, with 8 bases between. Germline V gene data show CDR1 as LGHDT and CDR2 as YNNKEL (reference sequence). CDR3 length equals 11 residues. The CDR3 sequence is CASSPGDTIYF. In DNA form, the CDR3 reads TGTGCCAGCAGTCCGGGAGACACCATATATTTT.

The genes are TRBV30 and TRBJ1-6; 8 bases agree with TRBD1. Germline V CDR1 and CDR2: GTSNPN, SVGIG (reference sequence). This CDR3 is 14 amino acids long. The junction had 8 bases not matched to a gene; V was cut back by 6 bases and J by 7 bases. The CDR3 here is CACLRNRGNSPLHF. The DNA for the CDR3 is TGTGCCTGCCTCCGCAACAGGGGGAATTCACCCCTCCACTTT.

This sequence joins TRBV10-3 and TRBJ2-2; 7 nucleotides agree with TRBD1. V gave up 3 bases and J gave up 6 bases; unmatched junction bases: 7. CDR3 length equals 15 residues. The germline V gene encodes CDR1 ENHRY and CDR2 SYGVKD. The CDR3 coding sequence is TGTGCCATCAGTGATCTCGGCAGGGGGTCCGGGGAGCTGTTTTTT. Its protein is CAISDLGRGSGELFF.

V usage is TRBV10-2 and J usage is TRBJ1-5, with TRBD1 identical over 10 bases. In germline, CDR1 is WSHSY, CDR2 SAAADI. CDR3 size: 15 residues. After removal of 7 bases from V and 6 bases from J, the junction contained 9 bases not matched to a gene. The DNA for the CDR3 is TGCGCCAGCAACCAGGGACAGGGGATGGCTCAGCCCCAGCATTTT. Translation gives CASNQGQGMAQPQHF.

In its sample, this clone was seen once. This sequence joins TRBV5-1 and TRBJ1-6; a possible D gene is TRBD1 (5 bases). The length of the CDR3 is 15 residues. The V end was cut by 0 bases, the J end by 9 bases, with 13 bases between. The V gene's germline CDR1 is SGHRS and CDR2 YFSETQ. CDR3 sequence reads: CASSLVAGKGSPLHF. In DNA, the CDR3 is TGCGCCAGCAGCTTGGTAGCAGGGAAGGGTTCACCCCTCCACTTT.

This clone was recorded a few times. This chain joins TRBV5-1 and TRBJ1-4, with a tentative D call TRBD1 (5 bases). V dropped 4 bases and J dropped 2 bases, with 9 bases sitting between them. The CDR3 contains 14 residues. From germline, CDR1 is SGHRS and CDR2 YFSETQ. CDR3 amino acids: CASSPGGTNEKLFF. CDR3 DNA: TGCGCCAGCAGCCCCGGGGGGACTAATGAAAAACTGTTTTTT.

The rearrangement uses TRBV5-1 and TRBJ2-7; maybe TRBD1 (6 bases). From germline, CDR1 is SGHRS and CDR2 YFSETQ. This CDR3 spans 11 amino acids. Trimming removed 7 bases at V and 7 bases at J, with 12 bases between. CDR3 region: CASRRQAEQYF. The CDR3 DNA reads TGCGCCAGCCGTCGACAGGCTGAGCAGTACTTC.

V is TRBV6-4 and J is TRBJ2-7, with no clear D. Germline-derived CDR1 and CDR2 are MRHNA and SNTAGT. CDR3 length: 11 residues. V dropped 7 bases and J dropped 6 bases, with 10 bases sitting between them. The CDR3 nucleotides are TGTGCCAGCACTCGAGGATCCGAGCAGTACTTC. This translates into CASTRGSEQYF.